These 17 T cell receptor beta chains were sequenced from one sample in a study of T-cell memory formation after mild COVID-19. One entry per CDR3 protein, called by TCRdb with MiXCR from the 5' RACE reads. The sample shows about 90,000 distinct CDR3 sequences, about 14% of them seen only once. The sample consisted of PBMCs or a T cell subset sorted from them (not recorded which). The receptors were gathered from a man aged 18 to 35 who had mild COVID-19 (a few samples of this study predate the infection). Cell type and time point are not known.

This clonotype was seen many times. This chain links TRBV7-2 with TRBJ2-7; D call uncertain. Germline-derived CDR1 and CDR2 are SGHTA and FQGNSA. The V end lost 6 bases, the J end lost 6 bases, and 15 bases lay between the germline ends. CDR3 length equals 13 residues. The DNA for the CDR3 is TGTGCCAGCAGTGAAGGCCCCCTTTCCGAGCAGTACGTC. As protein: CASSEGPLSEQYV.

This clonotype was recorded a few times. J is TRBJ2-2 and V is TRBV15, with TRBD2 matching 8 bases. The CDR3 extends over 15 amino acids. The J segment lost 9 bases and the V segment lost 4 bases, leaving 10 bases of the junction unmatched. In germline, CDR1 is LNHNV, CDR2 YYDKDF (reference sequence). The DNA of the CDR3 is TGTGCCACCAGCATCCCTTCCGGGGGGGAGCGGGAGCTGTTTTTT. Translation gives CATSIPSGGERELFF.

This clonotype was observed a few times. The V call is TRBV27, the J call TRBJ1-2; tentatively, D is TRBD1 (6 bases). Germline assignment: CDR1 MNHEY and CDR2 SMNVEV (reference sequence). This CDR3 has 13 amino acids. The V gene lost 5 bases and the J gene lost 7 bases, with 14 bases spanning the gap. DNA for the CDR3: TGTGCCAGCAGTCCACGGTACAGGGTTGGCTACACCTTC. It yields the protein CASSPRYRVGYTF.

This clonotype has just a few counts. The gene calls are TRBV4-1 and TRBJ2-1, with 12 bases lining up with TRBD2. Losses at the gene ends were 0 bases for V and 4 bases for J; bases not matched to a gene: 7. The CDR3 runs to 18 residues. Germline CDR1 is MGHRA and CDR2 is YSYEKL. CDR3 DNA: TGCGCCAGCAGCCAAGAGTCTACTAGCGGGGGGATATACAATGAGCAGTTCTTC. Its protein is CASSQESTSGGIYNEQFF.

This chain connects TRBV4-2 to TRBJ1-3, with D possibly being TRBD1 (5 bases). The CDR3 is 17 amino acids. V lost 1 base and J lost 0, with 13 bases in between. The V gene's germline CDR1 is LGHNA and CDR2 YNFKEQ. CDR3 sequence reads: CASSQGRRGSSGNTIYF. CDR3 bases: TGTGCCAGCAGCCAAGGACGGAGGGGCTCCTCTGGAAACACCATATATTTT.

V usage is TRBV7-6 and J usage is TRBJ2-7, with D tentatively TRBD1 (6 bases). Germline-derived CDR1 and CDR2 are SGHVS and FNYEAQ. Trimming took 8 bases from V and 0 from J, leaving 8 bases between them. The CDR3 runs 12 residues. The CDR3 region is CASSGDSYEQYF. The CDR3 bases are TGTGCCAGCTCAGGGGACTCCTACGAGCAGTACTTC.

The CDR3, as DNA: TGTGCCAGCAGCACTACTAGCGGGGGGGCCCCAGAGACCCAGTACTTC. Translated, it gives CASSTTSGGAPETQYF. V and J are TRBV7-9 and TRBJ2-5; 13 positions match TRBD2. Germline CDR1 reads SEHNR; CDR2 reads FQNEAQ (reference sequence). V was clipped by 5 bases and J by 4 bases; unmatched bases: 7. The CDR3 has 16 residues.

This clonotype was observed many times. The rearrangement links TRBV6-5 to TRBJ1-1; D is uncertain. Germline assignment: CDR1 MNHEY and CDR2 SVGAGI. The CDR3 is made up of 13 amino acids. Trimming removed 4 bases from V and 4 bases from J, with 10 bases in between. CDR3 sequence reads: CASSFSLATEAFF. Written as DNA, the CDR3 is TGTGCCAGCAGTTTCTCCCTGGCCACTGAAGCTTTCTTT.

The gene calls are TRBV13 and TRBJ2-3; possibly TRBD2 for D (6 bases). Germline loops: CDR1 PRHDT, CDR2 FYEKMQ (reference sequence). There are 13 residues in the CDR3. V was clipped by 8 bases and J by 6 bases, with 15 bases between them. The CDR3 is CASRRLSGDTQYF. The CDR3 DNA reads TGTGCCAGCCGCAGGCTCAGCGGGGATACGCAGTATTTT.

This chain links TRBV12-3 or TRBV12-4 with TRBJ1-2; no clear D gene. Between the trimmed V and J ends, which lost 0 bases and 6 bases, there was a span of 5 bases. This CDR3 comprises 12 residues. The DNA for the CDR3 is TGTGCCAGCAGTTTAGCGAAGGATGGCTACACCTTC. As protein: CASSLAKDGYTF.

The rearrangement links TRBV6-5 to TRBJ2-1; TRBD1 matches at 7 bases. The CDR3 has 14 amino acids. From germline, CDR1 is MNHEY and CDR2 SVGAGI. After removal of 2 bases from V and 7 bases from J, the junction contained 5 bases not matched to a gene. Here the CDR3 reads CASSYRGRRNEQFF. CDR3 bases: TGTGCCAGCAGTTACAGGGGGCGTCGTAATGAGCAGTTCTTC.

The genes are TRBV11-2 and TRBJ2-1; 10 bases match TRBD1. This CDR3 has 13 amino acids. V was clipped by 5 bases and J by 9 bases; unmatched bases: 4. Per germline, CDR1 SGHAT and CDR2 FQNNGV. CDR3 in amino acids: CASSPGDRGEQFF. The CDR3 region has the DNA TGTGCCAGCAGCCCGGGGGACAGGGGTGAGCAGTTCTTC.

The genes are TRBV6-2 or TRBV6-3 and TRBJ2-1; possibly TRBD1 or TRBD2 for D (7 bases each). V was cut by 2 bases and J by 0 bases, with 11 bases left in between. This CDR3 is 16 amino acids long. CDR1 is MNHEY and CDR2 is SVGEGT in the germline V gene. The CDR3 DNA reads TGTGCCAGCAGTTACGCGGGGGACAGCTCCTACAATGAGCAGTTCTTC. This encodes CASSYAGDSSYNEQFF.

This chain uses TRBV20-1 with TRBJ2-7; D possibly corresponds to TRBD1 (5 bases). Trimming stripped 2 bases from V and 0 bases from J, with 11 bases between. Looked up from germline, CDR1 is DFQATT and CDR2 is SNEGSKA (reference sequence). The CDR3 totals 14 residues. The CDR3 is CSARPDRNSYEQYV. CDR3 nucleotide sequence: TGCAGTGCTAGACCAGACAGAAACTCCTACGAGCAGTACGTC.

The chain has TRBV6-2 or TRBV6-3 and TRBJ2-1, with 7 bases lining up with TRBD2. The germline V gene encodes CDR1 MNHEY and CDR2 SVGEGT. Trimming removed 6 bases from V and 6 bases from J; junction bases left unmatched: 17. The CDR3 totals 17 residues. The CDR3 region is CASSPIPRTSKVNEQFF. CDR3 coding DNA: TGTGCCAGCAGCCCAATTCCCCGGACTAGTAAGGTCAATGAGCAGTTCTTC.

The V gene is TRBV6-6, the J gene TRBJ2-7, with unresolved D. The germline V gene encodes CDR1 MNHNY and CDR2 SVGAGI (reference sequence). Trimming stripped 4 bases from V and 0 bases from J, with 22 bases between. The CDR3 has 18 residues. The CDR3 is CASSSLPMIRKSSYEQYV. In DNA form, the CDR3 reads TGTGCCAGCAGTTCCCTACCCATGATACGCAAGAGCTCCTACGAGCAGTACGTC.

This clonotype was observed a few times. The chain is built from TRBV27 and TRBJ1-6, with unresolved D. CDR3 length: 13 residues. The V and J ends lost 3 bases and 6 bases respectively, with 6 bases between them. Germline loops: CDR1 MNHEY, CDR2 SMNVEV (reference sequence). For the CDR3, the DNA is TGTGCCAGCAGTTTCACTCTTAATTCACCCCTCCACTTT. Translating it yields CASSFTLNSPLHF.